The source of this T cell receptor (beta chain) is a study of T-cell memory formation after mild COVID-19. Turning to this clonotype: The antigen is not known.

TCRdb independently ran MiXCR on the 5' RACE reads; one entry per CDR3 protein. The data contain about 290,000 distinct CDR3 sequences, approximately 16% of them singletons. Germline V lookup: CDR1 ENHRY, CDR2 SYGVKD. The CDR3 length is 13 residues. The V end was cut by 4 bases, the J end by 1 base, with 7 bases between. Broader study findings: Cross-reactive memory appears to have joined, as suggested by some responding clones showing up in pre-infection memory. From day 15 to 85, contracting clones were balanced between CD4 and CD8, whereas later expanders leaned toward CD4+. Among CD4+ contracting clones, most were CM and EM, and CD8+ ones EMRA.

V gene TRBV10-3 combines with J gene TRBJ1-1, with D perhaps TRBD1 (5 bases). This receptor was identified in a man between 18 and 29 years old who had mild COVID-19 (a few samples of this study predate the infection). Cell type and time point are not known. Material for sequencing was PBMCs or a T cell subset sorted from them (not recorded which). The CDR3 sequence is CAISAGGNTEAFF. CDR3 sequence (DNA): TGTGCCATCAGTGCGGGGGGGAACACTGAAGCTTTCTTT.